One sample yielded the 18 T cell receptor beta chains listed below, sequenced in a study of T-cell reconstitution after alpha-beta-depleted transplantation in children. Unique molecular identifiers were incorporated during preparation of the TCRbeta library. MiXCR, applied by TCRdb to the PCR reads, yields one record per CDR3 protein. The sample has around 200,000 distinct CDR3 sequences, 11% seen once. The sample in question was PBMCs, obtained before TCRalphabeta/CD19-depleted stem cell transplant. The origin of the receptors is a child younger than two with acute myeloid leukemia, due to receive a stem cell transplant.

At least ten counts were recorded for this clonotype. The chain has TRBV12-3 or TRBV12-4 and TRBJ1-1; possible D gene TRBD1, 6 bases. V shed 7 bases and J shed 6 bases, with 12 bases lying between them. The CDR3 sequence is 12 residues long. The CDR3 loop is CASNGGRSEAFF. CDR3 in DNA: TGTGCCAGCAACGGGGGCCGGTCTGAAGCTTTCTTT.

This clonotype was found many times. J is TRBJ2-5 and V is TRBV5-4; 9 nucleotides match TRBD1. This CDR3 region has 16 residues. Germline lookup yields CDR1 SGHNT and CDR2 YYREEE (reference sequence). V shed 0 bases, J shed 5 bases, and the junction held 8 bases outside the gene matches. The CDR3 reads CASSLAMGQGTETQYF. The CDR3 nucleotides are TGTGCCAGCAGCTTGGCCATGGGACAGGGTACGGAGACCCAGTACTTC.

CDR3 sequence (DNA): TGCAGTGCGTCCACCGGGACTAGCGGCTATGAGGAGACCCAGTACTTC. Translating it yields CSASTGTSGYEETQYF. This chain joins TRBV20-1 and TRBJ2-5; TRBD2 matches 11 bases. CDR3 size: 16 residues. With 6 bases clipped from V and 5 bases from J, the junction kept 14 bases outside the gene matches. Germline CDR1 is DFQATT and CDR2 is SNEGSKA (reference sequence).

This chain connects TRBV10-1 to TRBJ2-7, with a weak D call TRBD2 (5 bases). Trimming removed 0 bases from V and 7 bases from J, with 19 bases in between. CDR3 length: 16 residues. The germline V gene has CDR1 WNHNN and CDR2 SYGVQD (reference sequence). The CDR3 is CASSESGQAGGWEQYF. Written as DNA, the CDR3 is TGCGCCAGCAGTGAGTCGGGTCAGGCAGGAGGATGGGAGCAGTACTTC.

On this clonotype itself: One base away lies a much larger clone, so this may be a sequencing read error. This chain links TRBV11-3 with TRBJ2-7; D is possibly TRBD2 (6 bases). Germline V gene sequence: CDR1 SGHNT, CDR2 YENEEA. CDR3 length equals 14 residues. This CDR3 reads CAISLTRGAYEQYF. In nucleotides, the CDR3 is TGTGCCATCAGCTTAACGCGGGGCGCCTACGAGCAGTACTTC.

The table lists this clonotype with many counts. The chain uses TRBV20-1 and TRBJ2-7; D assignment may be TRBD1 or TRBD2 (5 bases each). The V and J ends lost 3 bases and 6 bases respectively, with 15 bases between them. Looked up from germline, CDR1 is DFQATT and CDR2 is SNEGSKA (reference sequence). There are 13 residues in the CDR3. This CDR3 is CSARGRRSSEQYF. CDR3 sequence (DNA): TGCAGTGCTAGGGGACGGCGTTCTTCCGAGCAGTACTTC.

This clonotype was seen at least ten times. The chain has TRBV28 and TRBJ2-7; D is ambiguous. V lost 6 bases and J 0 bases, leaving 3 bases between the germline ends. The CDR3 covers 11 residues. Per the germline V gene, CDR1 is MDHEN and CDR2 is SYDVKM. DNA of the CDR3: TGTGCCAGCAGACACTCCTACGAGCAGTACTTC. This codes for CASRHSYEQYF.

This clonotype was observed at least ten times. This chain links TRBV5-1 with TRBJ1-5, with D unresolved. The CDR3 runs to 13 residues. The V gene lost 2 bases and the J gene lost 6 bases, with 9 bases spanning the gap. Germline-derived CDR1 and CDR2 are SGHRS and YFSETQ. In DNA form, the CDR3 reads TGCGCCAGCAGCTTCAATCCGAGTCAGCCCCAGCATTTT. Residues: CASSFNPSQPQHF.

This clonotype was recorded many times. The CDR3 region is CSAPRTTSSPLHF. As DNA, the CDR3 is TGCAGTGCCCCGCGGACCACGAGTTCACCCCTCCACTTT. The chain links TRBV20-1 to TRBJ1-6; no definite D call. Germline V CDR1 and CDR2: DFQATT, SNEGSKA (reference sequence). Trimming took off 6 bases at V and 9 bases at J, with 15 bases between the two ends. There are 13 residues in the CDR3.

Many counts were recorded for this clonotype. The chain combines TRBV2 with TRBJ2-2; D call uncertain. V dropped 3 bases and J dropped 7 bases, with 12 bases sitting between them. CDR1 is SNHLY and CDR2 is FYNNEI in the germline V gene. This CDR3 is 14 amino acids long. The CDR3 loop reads CASSDTYRSGELFF. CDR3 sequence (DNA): TGTGCCAGCAGTGACACATATCGTAGCGGGGAGCTGTTTTTT. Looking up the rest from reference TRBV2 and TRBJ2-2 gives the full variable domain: EPEVTQTPSHQVTQMGQEVILRCVPISNHLYFYWYRQILGQKVEFLVSFYNNEISEKSEIFDDQFSVERPDGSNFTLKIRSTKLEDSAMYFCASSDTYRSGELFFGEGSRLTVL.

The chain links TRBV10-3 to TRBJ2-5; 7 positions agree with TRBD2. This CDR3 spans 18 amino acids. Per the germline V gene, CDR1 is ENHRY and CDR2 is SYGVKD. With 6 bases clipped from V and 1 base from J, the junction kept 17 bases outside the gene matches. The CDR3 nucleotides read TGTGCCATCAGCCCCGGGATCCGCGGGAGAGGAGGCCAAGAGACCCAGTACTTC. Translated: CAISPGIRGRGGQETQYF.

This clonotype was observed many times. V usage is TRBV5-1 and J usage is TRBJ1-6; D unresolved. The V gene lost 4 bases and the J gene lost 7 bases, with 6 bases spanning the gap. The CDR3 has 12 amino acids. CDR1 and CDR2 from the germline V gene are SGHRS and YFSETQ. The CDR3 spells CASSMNNSPLHF. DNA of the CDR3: TGCGCCAGCAGCATGAACAATTCACCCCTCCACTTT.

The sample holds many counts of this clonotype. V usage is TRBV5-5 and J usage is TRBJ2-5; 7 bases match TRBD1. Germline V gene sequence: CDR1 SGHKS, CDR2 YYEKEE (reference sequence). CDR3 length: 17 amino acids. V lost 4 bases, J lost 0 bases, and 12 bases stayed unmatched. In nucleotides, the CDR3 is TGTGCCAGCAGCCCGCGACCCGGGACAGCGTACCAAGAGACCCAGTACTTC. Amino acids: CASSPRPGTAYQETQYF.

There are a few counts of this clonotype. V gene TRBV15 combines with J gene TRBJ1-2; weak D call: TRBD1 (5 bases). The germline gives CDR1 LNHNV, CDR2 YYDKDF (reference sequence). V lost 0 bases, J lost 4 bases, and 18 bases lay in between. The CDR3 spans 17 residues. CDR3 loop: CATSRDLGGGIAYGYTF. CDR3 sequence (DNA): TGTGCCACCAGCAGAGATCTCGGGGGGGGGATCGCCTATGGCTACACCTTC.

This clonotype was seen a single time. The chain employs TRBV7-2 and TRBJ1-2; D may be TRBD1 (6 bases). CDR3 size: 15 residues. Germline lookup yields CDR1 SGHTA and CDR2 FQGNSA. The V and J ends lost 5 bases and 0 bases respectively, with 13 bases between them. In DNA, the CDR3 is TGTGCCAGCAGCAGTTACGGGACAACTAACTATGGCTACACCTTC. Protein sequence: CASSSYGTTNYGYTF.

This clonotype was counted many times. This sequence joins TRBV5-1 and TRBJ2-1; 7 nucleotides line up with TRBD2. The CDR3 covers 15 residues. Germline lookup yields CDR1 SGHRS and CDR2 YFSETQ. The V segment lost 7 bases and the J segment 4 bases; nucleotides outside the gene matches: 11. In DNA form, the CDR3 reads TGCGCCAGCGGAGCCGGGACTACTCTTTACAATGAGCAGTTCTTC. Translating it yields CASGAGTTLYNEQFF.

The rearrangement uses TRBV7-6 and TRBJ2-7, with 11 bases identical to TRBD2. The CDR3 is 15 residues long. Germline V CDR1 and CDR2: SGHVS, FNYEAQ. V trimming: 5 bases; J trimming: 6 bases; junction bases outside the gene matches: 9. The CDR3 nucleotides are TGTGCCAGCAGCCCACCTAGCGGGGGGAGAGCCGAGCAGTACTTC. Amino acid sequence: CASSPPSGGRAEQYF. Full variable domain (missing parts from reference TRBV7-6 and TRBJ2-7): GAGVSQSPRYKVTKRGQDVALRCDPISGHVSLYWYRQALGQGPEFLTYFNYEAQQDKSGLPNDRFSAERPEGSISTLTIQRTEQRDSAMYRCASSPPSGGRAEQYFGPGTRLTVT.

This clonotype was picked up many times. This CDR3 reads CASSFSPSKSHEQYF. In nucleotides, the CDR3 is TGTGCCAGCAGTTTTTCTCCCAGTAAATCCCACGAGCAGTACTTC. The chain uses TRBV11-2 and TRBJ2-7; D not resolved. Trimming took 6 bases from V and 5 from J, leaving 20 bases between them. From germline, CDR1 is SGHAT and CDR2 FQNNGV. The CDR3 sequence is 15 residues long.